This TCR beta chain was recovered during a study of T cells after posttransplantation cyclophosphamide. CDR3 length: 16 amino acids. The V and J ends lost 4 bases and 0 bases, in that order; junction bases with no gene match: 6. The germline CDR1 and CDR2 sequences are LNHDA and SQIVND (reference sequence). Broader study findings: TRB overlap between skin or GI tissue T cells and blood was limited. Donor CD8+ memory clones often dominated recipient blood repertoires at later times. TRB clonality was highly associated with recipient CMV seropositivity and reactivation.

As regards this clone: Its antigen is not identified.

Some clones are missing from TCRdb's copy, which holds only in-frame ones; the method was immunoSEQ multiplex PCR. The repertoire holds about 5,400 clones, approximately 94% seen once, with 1.4% in the top ten. This receptor was obtained from a woman aged 55-70 years in good health, CMV-negative, and a related stem cell transplant donor. The gene calls are TRBV19 and TRBJ2-4; 7 positions agree with TRBD1. Specimen: CD4+ T cells sorted from bone marrow. CDR3 amino acids: CASSKEQGTAKNIQYF. Written as DNA, the CDR3 is TGTGCCAGTAGTAAAGAACAGGGGACAGCCAAAAACATTCAGTACTTC.